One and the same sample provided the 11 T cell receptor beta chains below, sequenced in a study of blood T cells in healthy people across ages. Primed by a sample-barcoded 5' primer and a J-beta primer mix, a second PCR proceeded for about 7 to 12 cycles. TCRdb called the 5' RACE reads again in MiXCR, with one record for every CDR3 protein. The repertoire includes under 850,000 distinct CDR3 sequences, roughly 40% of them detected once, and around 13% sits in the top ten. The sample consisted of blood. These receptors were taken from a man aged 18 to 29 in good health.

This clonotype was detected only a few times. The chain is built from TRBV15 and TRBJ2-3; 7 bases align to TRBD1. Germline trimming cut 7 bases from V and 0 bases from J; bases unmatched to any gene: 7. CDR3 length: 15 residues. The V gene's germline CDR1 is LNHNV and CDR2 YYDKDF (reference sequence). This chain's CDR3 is CATTIGTASTDTQYF. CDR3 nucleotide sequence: TGTGCCACCACCATAGGGACAGCTAGCACAGATACGCAGTATTTT. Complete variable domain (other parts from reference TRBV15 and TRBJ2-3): DAMVIQNPRYQVTQFGKPVTLSCSQTLNHNVMYWYQQKSSQAPKLLFHYYDKDFNNEADTPDNFQSRRPNTSFCFLDIRSPGLGDTAMYLCATTIGTASTDTQYFGPGTRLTVL.

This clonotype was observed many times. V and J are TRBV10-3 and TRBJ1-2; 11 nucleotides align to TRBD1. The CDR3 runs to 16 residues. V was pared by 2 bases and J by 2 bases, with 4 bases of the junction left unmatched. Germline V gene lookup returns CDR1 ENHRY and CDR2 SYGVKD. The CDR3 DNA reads TGTGCCATCAGTGAGGCCGGACAGGGGGCGAACTATGGCTACACCTTC. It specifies CAISEAGQGANYGYTF.

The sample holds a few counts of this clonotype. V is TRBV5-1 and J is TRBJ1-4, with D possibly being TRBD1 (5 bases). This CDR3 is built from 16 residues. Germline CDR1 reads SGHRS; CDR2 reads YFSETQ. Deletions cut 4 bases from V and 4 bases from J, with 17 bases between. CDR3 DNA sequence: TGCGCCAGCAGCAAGATAGAACAGGCGGATAATGAAAAACTGTTTTTT. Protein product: CASSKIEQADNEKLFF.

The chain's CDR3 is CASSLGGTSMNIQYF. As DNA, the CDR3 is TGTGCCAGCAGCTTAGGGGGGACTAGCATGAACATTCAGTACTTC. The V and J genes are TRBV7-2 and TRBJ2-4, with 9 bases aligning to TRBD2. V shed 1 base and J 7 bases; nucleotides not matched to a gene: 5. CDR1 is SGHTA, CDR2 FQGNSA, per germline. This CDR3 region has 15 residues. Drawing the rest from reference TRBV7-2 and TRBJ2-4, the complete variable domain is GAGVSQSPSNKVTEKGKDVELRCDPISGHTALYWYRQSLGQGLEFLIYFQGNSAPDKSGLPSDRFSAERTGGSVSTLTIQRTQQEDSAVYLCASSLGGTSMNIQYFGAGTRLSVL.

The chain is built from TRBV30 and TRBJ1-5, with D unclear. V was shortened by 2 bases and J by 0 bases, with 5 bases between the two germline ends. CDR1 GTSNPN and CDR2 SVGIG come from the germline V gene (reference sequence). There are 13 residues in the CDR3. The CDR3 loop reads CAWSRVSNQPQHF. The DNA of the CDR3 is TGTGCCTGGAGTCGGGTTAGCAATCAGCCCCAGCATTTT.

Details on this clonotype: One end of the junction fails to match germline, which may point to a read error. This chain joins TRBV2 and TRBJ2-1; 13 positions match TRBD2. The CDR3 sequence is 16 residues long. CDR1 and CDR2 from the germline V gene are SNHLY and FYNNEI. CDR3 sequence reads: CASSGTSGGSCNEQFF. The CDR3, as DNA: TGTGCCAGCAGTGGGACTAGCGGGGGCTCCTGCAATGAGCAGTTCTTC.

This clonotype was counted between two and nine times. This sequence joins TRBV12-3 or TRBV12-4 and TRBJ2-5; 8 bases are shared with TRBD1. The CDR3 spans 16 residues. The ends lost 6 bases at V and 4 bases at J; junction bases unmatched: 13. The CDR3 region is CASSQTPGGPLETQYF. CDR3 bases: TGTGCCAGCAGCCAAACCCCAGGGGGCCCGTTAGAGACCCAGTACTTC.

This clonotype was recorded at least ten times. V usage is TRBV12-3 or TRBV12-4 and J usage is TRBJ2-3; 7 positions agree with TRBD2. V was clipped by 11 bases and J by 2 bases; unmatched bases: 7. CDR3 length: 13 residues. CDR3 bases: TGTGCCTCCCTGGGGGGGTACACAGATACGCAGTATTTT. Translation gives CASLGGYTDTQYF.

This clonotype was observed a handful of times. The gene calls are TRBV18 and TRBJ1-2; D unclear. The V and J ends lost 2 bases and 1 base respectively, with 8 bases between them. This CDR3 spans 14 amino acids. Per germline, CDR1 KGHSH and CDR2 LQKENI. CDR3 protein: CASSPFFVNYGYTF. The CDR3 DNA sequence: TGTGCCAGCTCACCATTTTTCGTTAACTATGGCTACACCTTC.

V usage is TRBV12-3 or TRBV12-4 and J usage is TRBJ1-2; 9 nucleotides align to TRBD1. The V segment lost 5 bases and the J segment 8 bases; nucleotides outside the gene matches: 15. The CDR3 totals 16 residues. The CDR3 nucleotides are TGTGCCAGCAGTCACAGGGACAGGGTGTCCCGATGGGGCTACACCTTC. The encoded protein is CASSHRDRVSRWGYTF.

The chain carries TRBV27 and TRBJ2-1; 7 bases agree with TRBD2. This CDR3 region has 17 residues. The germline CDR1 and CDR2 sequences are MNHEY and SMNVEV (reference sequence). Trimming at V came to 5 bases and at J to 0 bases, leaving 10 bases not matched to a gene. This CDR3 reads CASSRIPGGSSYNEQFF. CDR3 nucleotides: TGTGCCAGCAGTCGGATCCCGGGGGGAAGCTCCTACAATGAGCAGTTCTTC.